Listed below are T cell receptor beta chains from one sample, sequenced in a study of cytomegalovirus exposure and HLA in healthy donors. This table comes from immunoSEQ multiplex PCR, and its TCRdb copy is limited to in-frame clones, with some not included. The table shows some 170,000 clones, with approximately 80% occurring only once. The specimen sequenced was PBMCs. Receptors were obtained from a woman aged 25-40 years in good health and CMV-seropositive. CDR3s include the opening cysteine and the closing phenylalanine or tryptophan. The order of the fields is V gene, J gene, D gene, clone size, CDR3 protein, CDR3 DNA. D genes are given only for firm matches. Size tells how often a clone was seen (once, few, many) or the class of an expanded clone, and some rows leave it out.

>TRBV9|TRBJ2-1|TRBD2|.
CASSVASGGGVNEQFF
TGTGCCAGCAGCGTAGCTTCAGGCGGGGGAGTGAATGAGCAGTTCTTC
>TRBV30|TRBJ1-2|TRBD1|.
CAWSDPVYSLGQGDYGYTF
TGTGCCTGGAGCGATCCAGTTTACTCCCTGGGACAGGGGGACTATGGCTACACCTTC
>TRBV11-3|TRBJ2-5|TRBD1|few
CASSSGQGKEETQYF
TGTGCCAGCAGCTCGGGACAGGGGAAAGAAGAGACCCAGTACTTC
>TRBV7-2|TRBJ1-2|.|.
CASSPHGGIYGYTF
TGTGCCAGCAGCCCTCACGGGGGGATCTATGGCTACACCTTC
>TRBV9|TRBJ2-7|.|.
CASSVDPTAYEQYF
TGTGCCAGCAGCGTAGACCCAACGGCCTACGAGCAGTACTTC
>TRBV7-2|TRBJ2-4|.|.
CASSPRIGENIQYF
TGTGCCAGCAGCCCGCGTATAGGGGAAAACATTCAGTACTTC
>TRBV5-1|TRBJ2-7|.|.
CASSLAPGTLTYEQYF
TGCGCCAGCAGCTTGGCCCCCGGGACTCTGACCTACGAGCAGTACTTC
>TRBV2|TRBJ2-2|.|.
CASSEIGGGWELFF
TGTGCCAGCAGTGAAATAGGCGGGGGCTGGGAGCTGTTTTTT
>TRBV5-1|TRBJ1-6|TRBD1|.
CASSRGQGDSPLHF
TGCGCCAGCAGTAGGGGACAGGGTGATTCACCCCTCCACTTT
>TRBV7-3|TRBJ2-2|TRBD1|few
CASSLQGASYPGELFF
TGTGCCAGCAGCTTACAGGGGGCAAGTTATCCCGGGGAGCTGTTTTTT
>TRBV4-3|TRBJ1-2|.|.
CASSQDRAGYGGYTF
TGCGCCAGCAGCCAAGATAGAGCGGGATATGGTGGCTACACCTTC
>TRBV10-3|TRBJ1-1|TRBD1|.
CAISEQGVAEAFF
TGTGCCATCAGTGAACAGGGGGTGGCTGAAGCTTTCTTT